Listed below are T cell receptor beta chains from one sample, sequenced in a study of regulatory T cells in long-lasting Graves disease. A single record per CDR3 protein comes from TCRdb applying MiXCR to the multiplex PCR reads. The sample consists of some 460,000 distinct CDR3 sequences, 15% to 20% of them appearing once. These same records also appear under a second study, on T cells in Graves' hyperthyroidism and ophthalmopathy.

Sample: peripheral blood mononuclear cells (PBMCs), taken at new diagnosis, from a patient treated with antithyroid drugs. These receptors were collected from a man in his forties with Graves disease. Both conserved end residues are trimmed from each CDR3.

V,J,CDR3
TRBV11-2,TRBJ1-4,ASRLTGSNEKLF
TRBV30,TRBJ2-1,AWSRSGSYNEQF
TRBV5-5,TRBJ2-7,ASSWGLNYEQY
TRBV7-3,TRBJ2-1,ASSFRPMGAGGSNEQF
TRBV2,TRBJ2-5,ASSGGAETQY
TRBV27,TRBJ1-2,ASSFMGVGQNYGYT
TRBV20-1,TRBJ2-3,SGSREYPDTQY
TRBV30,TRBJ1-2,AWSGQGRDGYT
TRBV19,TRBJ2-3,ASTSRLVSTDTQY
TRBV20-1,TRBJ2-5,SAPRTVETQY